One sample yielded the 27 T cell receptor beta chains listed below, sequenced in a study of T cell changes during pregnancy in multiple sclerosis. Sequencing was performed with immunoSEQ multiplex PCR; in TCRdb, only in-frame clones are kept and a portion is missing. The data contain about 24,000 clones, approximately 86% of them seen just once; the ten biggest clones take up 0.95% to 1.3%. The material was CD4+ T cells from peripheral blood mononuclear cells, obtained in the second trimester of pregnancy. The receptors originated from a female donor in good health, enrolled as a control in a pregnancy study.

The gene calls are TRBV4-1 and TRBJ2-4; TRBD2 aligns across 11 bases. Germline V gene lookup returns CDR1 MGHRA and CDR2 YSYEKL. The CDR3 is 21 amino acids. J lost 3 bases, V lost 3 bases, and 19 bases had no gene match. The chain's CDR3 is CASSQGGTSGLGSLGKNIQYF. The CDR3 nucleotides are TGCGCCAGCAGCCAGGGGGGGACTAGCGGATTGGGCTCATTAGGCAAAAACATTCAGTACTTC.

The CDR3 DNA reads as TGTGCCAGTAGTATGGGACAGGGAAGGAACACTGAAGCTTTCTTT. This encodes CASSMGQGRNTEAFF. The V call is TRBV19, the J call TRBJ1-1; the match to TRBD1 covers 9 bases. The CDR3 spans 15 residues. Germline V CDR1 and CDR2: LNHDA, SQIVND (reference sequence). After removal of 3 bases from V and 1 base from J, the junction contained 3 bases not matched to a gene.

The chain is built from TRBV19 and TRBJ1-6; tentatively, D is TRBD1 (6 bases). V was pared by 6 bases and J by 6 bases, with 15 bases between. Germline V gives CDR1 LNHDA, CDR2 SQIVND (reference sequence). The CDR3 is 15 residues long. CDR3: CASSPRDKSNSPLHF. CDR3 coding DNA: TGTGCCAGTAGCCCCCGGGACAAGTCTAATTCACCCCTCCACTTT.

The chain couples TRBV19 to TRBJ1-1; the match to TRBD1 covers 7 bases. There are 15 residues in the CDR3. CDR1 is LNHDA, CDR2 SQIVND, per germline (reference sequence). Losses at the gene ends were 6 bases for V and 8 bases for J; bases not matched to a gene: 15. This CDR3 reads CASSRSRDSVTEAFF. The CDR3 DNA sequence: TGTGCCAGTAGCAGGAGCCGGGACAGCGTAACAGAAGCTTTCTTT.

This sequence joins TRBV18 and TRBJ2-5, with 12 bases matching TRBD2. J lost 2 bases, V lost 6 bases, and 13 bases had no gene match. CDR1 is KGHSH and CDR2 is LQKENI in the germline V gene. The CDR3 covers 18 residues. CDR3 DNA sequence: TGTGCCAGCTCCCTTCTAGGACTAGCGGGAAGATTACAAGAGACCCAGTACTTC. Translated: CASSLLGLAGRLQETQYF.

The rearrangement uses TRBV7-2 and TRBJ1-1, with 10 nucleotides matching TRBD1. V lost 5 bases and J lost 1; bases outside the gene matches: 4. CDR3 length: 15 amino acids. CDR1 is SGHTA, CDR2 FQGNSA, per germline. The CDR3 region is CASSPTGGANTEAFF. The CDR3 bases are TGTGCCAGCAGCCCGACAGGGGGCGCGAACACTGAAGCTTTCTTT.

This chain connects TRBV11-2 to TRBJ1-5, with 7 bases lining up with TRBD1. Germline V gives CDR1 SGHAT, CDR2 FQNNGV. This CDR3 comprises 15 residues. The trim removed 1 base at V and 1 base at J, leaving 1 base unmatched. In DNA form, the CDR3 reads TGTGCCAGCAGCTTAGCGGGACAGAGCAATCAGCCCCAGCATTTT. As protein: CASSLAGQSNQPQHF.

V and J are TRBV6-1 and TRBJ2-3, with 8 bases fitting TRBD2. The CDR3 has 15 residues. Unmatched junction bases numbered 5, after V lost 4 bases and J lost 2 bases. Germline assignment: CDR1 MNHNS and CDR2 SASEGT. This chain's CDR3 is CASSGIAGYTDTQYF. CDR3 nucleotides: TGTGCCAGCAGTGGGATAGCGGGATACACAGATACGCAGTATTTT.

The chain has TRBV6-5 and TRBJ1-6; 7 nucleotides align to TRBD1. The CDR3 spans 14 residues. The germline V gene encodes CDR1 MNHEY and CDR2 SVGAGI. Losses at the gene ends were 5 bases for V and 4 bases for J; bases not matched to a gene: 2. Here the CDR3 DNA reads TGTGCCAGCAGTCCAGGGGGGTATAATTCACCCCTCCACTTT. Protein product: CASSPGGYNSPLHF.

This sequence joins TRBV6-5 and TRBJ1-4, with 10 nucleotides matching TRBD1. Trimming took 6 bases from V and 7 from J; bases not matched to a gene: 5. The CDR3 consists of 14 residues. CDR1 is MNHEY, CDR2 SVGAGI, per germline. In DNA form, the CDR3 reads TGTGCCAGCAGACCGACAGGGGGCGGTGAAAAACTGTTTTTT. Translating gives CASRPTGGGEKLFF.

Only a few counts were recorded for this clone. The rearrangement joins TRBV5-8 to TRBJ1-6; D is unresolved. Germline-derived CDR1 and CDR2 are SGHTS and YDEGEE. Trimming took 2 bases from V and 9 from J, leaving 12 bases between them. The CDR3 is made up of 14 amino acids. In DNA, the CDR3 is TGTGCCAGCAGCTTTAACAGCTATGGTTCACCCCTCCACTTT. This translates into CASSFNSYGSPLHF.

The chain links TRBV4-3 to TRBJ2-5; 8 bases line up with TRBD2. The germline CDR1 and CDR2 sequences are LGHNA and YSLEER. The CDR3 contains 15 residues. Trimming at V came to 1 base and at J to 6 bases, leaving 7 bases not matched to a gene. The CDR3 DNA sequence: TGCGCCAGCAGCCAAGCGACTAGCGTCCAGCAGACCCAGTACTTC. Translation gives CASSQATSVQQTQYF.

The V gene is TRBV11-1, the J gene TRBJ2-7; D is perhaps TRBD1 (5 bases). V was pared by 5 bases and J by 0 bases, with 14 bases between. This CDR3 has 15 residues. Germline V gene lookup returns CDR1 SGHAT and CDR2 FQDESV (reference sequence). The CDR3 spells CASSASTVSSYEQYF. As DNA, the CDR3 is TGTGCCAGCAGCGCTTCGACAGTAAGCTCCTACGAGCAGTACTTC.

The rearrangement joins TRBV28 to TRBJ1-2; 8 bases map to TRBD1. Germline CDR1 MDHEN, CDR2 SYDVKM. This CDR3 spans 15 amino acids. V trimming: 4 bases; J trimming: 2 bases; junction bases outside the gene matches: 6. CDR3 amino acids: CASSSPWTGNYGYTF. CDR3 sequence (DNA): TGTGCCAGCAGTTCACCCTGGACAGGGAACTATGGCTACACCTTC.

This chain uses TRBV6-6 with TRBJ1-1, with 8 bases identical to TRBD1. Per the germline V gene, CDR1 is MNHNY and CDR2 is SVGAGI (reference sequence). This CDR3 spans 11 amino acids. V was clipped by 5 bases and J by 10 bases; unmatched bases: 3. The CDR3 DNA is TGTGCCAGCAGTACAGGGGGTCGAGCTTTCTTT. Its protein is CASSTGGRAFF.

The J gene is TRBJ2-7, the V gene TRBV28, with D uncertain. The ends were cut back, 2 bases at V and 3 bases at J, with 8 bases in the middle. Germline CDR1 MDHEN, CDR2 SYDVKM. The CDR3 has 13 amino acids. The CDR3 DNA sequence: TGTGCCAGCAGTTTAAATCCGGGCTACGAGCAGTACTTC. Protein: CASSLNPGYEQYF.

This clone came up once. The V call is TRBV7-2, the J call TRBJ2-1; 9 nucleotides match TRBD1. There are 18 residues in the CDR3. The J segment lost 2 bases and the V segment lost 5 bases, leaving 13 bases of the junction unmatched. Germline V gives CDR1 SGHTA, CDR2 FQGNSA. The CDR3 protein is CASSPRGQGKTPYNEQFF. The CDR3 DNA follows: TGTGCCAGCAGCCCAAGAGGACAGGGGAAAACCCCCTACAATGAGCAGTTCTTC.

The gene calls are TRBV5-1 and TRBJ1-2, with 9 bases fitting TRBD1. The CDR3 consists of 17 residues. With V trimmed by 1 base and J by 4 bases, 11 bases remained unmatched. Germline-derived CDR1 and CDR2 are SGHRS and YFSETQ. The CDR3 sequence: CASSLTFAGQGVYGYTF. CDR3 coding DNA: TGCGCCAGCAGCTTGACTTTCGCGGGACAGGGCGTCTATGGCTACACCTTC.

This sequence joins TRBV29-1 and TRBJ2-5; 11 nucleotides line up with TRBD2. The CDR3 is made up of 16 amino acids. CDR1 is SQVTM, CDR2 ANQGSEA, per germline. Trimming at V came to 7 bases and at J to 1 base, leaving 11 bases not matched to a gene. CDR3 region: CSAGGASGRFQETQYF. CDR3 nucleotide sequence: TGCAGCGCCGGGGGGGCTAGCGGGAGGTTCCAAGAGACCCAGTACTTC.

Regarding this clone: This sample includes further DNA sequences coding for the same CDR3. The chain has TRBV13 and TRBJ2-4, with TRBD1 matching over 10 bases. This CDR3 is built from 15 residues. Germline lookup yields CDR1 PRHDT and CDR2 FYEKMQ (reference sequence). Germline trimming cut 2 bases from V and 8 bases from J; bases unmatched to any gene: 6. The DNA for the CDR3 is TGTGCCAGCAGCTTACGACAGGGGGCTGGATACATTCAGTACTTC. The encoded protein is CASSLRQGAGYIQYF.

The rearrangement joins TRBV20-1 to TRBJ2-7; D uncertain. The V end lost 0 bases, the J end lost 5 bases, and 5 bases lay between the germline ends. The CDR3 contains 11 residues. The germline V gene encodes CDR1 DFQATT and CDR2 SNEGSKA (reference sequence). CDR3 amino acids: CSARDNNEQYF. CDR3 nucleotides: TGCAGTGCTAGAGACAACAACGAGCAGTACTTC.

This rearrangement joins TRBV30 to TRBJ2-2; 13 nucleotides line up with TRBD2. J was trimmed by 2 bases and V by 4 bases; bases with no gene match: 7. Germline lookup yields CDR1 GTSNPN and CDR2 SVGIG (reference sequence). CDR3 length: 17 amino acids. The chain's CDR3 is CAWKTSGRIGNTGELFF. The CDR3 DNA follows: TGTGCCTGGAAGACTAGCGGGAGGATTGGTAACACCGGGGAGCTGTTTTTT.

The chain employs TRBV7-2 and TRBJ2-3; D gene unclear. Germline V gives CDR1 SGHTA, CDR2 FQGNSA. The length of the CDR3 is 14 residues. With 0 bases removed from V and 5 bases from J, the gap between germline ends came to 9 bases. DNA for the CDR3: TGTGCCAGCAGCTTAGCGGGTGGCGGAGATACGCAGTATTTT. Amino acid sequence: CASSLAGGGDTQYF.

This clone was recorded once. CDR3 loop: CASSGGLPNTEAFF. The CDR3 DNA reads as TGTGCCAGCAGTGGAGGACTGCCGAACACTGAAGCTTTCTTT. V gene TRBV7-9 combines with J gene TRBJ1-1; D remains ambiguous. CDR3 size: 14 residues. Trimming took off 6 bases at V and 1 base at J, with 12 bases between the two ends. In germline, CDR1 is SEHNR, CDR2 FQNEAQ (reference sequence).

This clone has only a few counts. This sequence joins TRBV5-1 and TRBJ2-5; 11 bases agree with TRBD2. The V and J ends lost 2 bases and 5 bases, in that order; junction bases with no gene match: 8. The CDR3 has 16 residues. CDR1 is SGHRS and CDR2 is YFSETQ in the germline V gene. The CDR3 loop is CASSFTLAGEVETQYF. The CDR3 DNA reads as TGCGCCAGCAGCTTCACACTAGCGGGAGAGGTGGAGACCCAGTACTTC. Based on the CDR3 plus reference TRBV5-1 and TRBJ2-5, the full variable domain is KAGVTQTPRYLIKTRGQQVTLSCSPISGHRSVSWYQQTPGQGLQFLFEYFSETQRNKGNFPGRFSGRQFSNSRSEMNVSTLELGDSALYLCASSFTLAGEVETQYFGPGTRLLVL.

The V call is TRBV9, the J call TRBJ1-3, with 8 bases fitting TRBD1. Germline CDR1 reads SGDLS; CDR2 reads YYNGEE. The junction had 4 bases not matched to a gene; V was cut back by 0 bases and J by 2 bases. The CDR3 sequence is 16 residues long. In DNA form, the CDR3 reads TGTGCCAGCAGCGTAGACTCACAGGGGGCTGGAAACACCATATATTTT. Translation: CASSVDSQGAGNTIYF.

J is TRBJ2-3 and V is TRBV19; 11 nucleotides line up with TRBD2. This CDR3 is 18 amino acids long. V lost 5 bases to trimming and J lost 2 bases; unmatched junction nucleotides: 12. The V gene's germline CDR1 is LNHDA and CDR2 SQIVND (reference sequence). The CDR3 nucleotides are TGTGCCAGTAGTGGAACTAGCGGGGGCCACCCTTCCACAGATACGCAGTATTTT. Translation: CASSGTSGGHPSTDTQYF.